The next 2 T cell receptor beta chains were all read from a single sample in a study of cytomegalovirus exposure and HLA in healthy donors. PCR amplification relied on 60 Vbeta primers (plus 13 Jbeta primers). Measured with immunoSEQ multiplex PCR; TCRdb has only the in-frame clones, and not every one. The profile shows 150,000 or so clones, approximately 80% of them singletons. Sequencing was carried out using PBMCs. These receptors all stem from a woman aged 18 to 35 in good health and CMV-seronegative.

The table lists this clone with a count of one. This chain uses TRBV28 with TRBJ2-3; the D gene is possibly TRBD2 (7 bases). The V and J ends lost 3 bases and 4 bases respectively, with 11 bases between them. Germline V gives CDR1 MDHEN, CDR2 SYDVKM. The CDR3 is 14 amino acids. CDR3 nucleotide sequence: TGTGCCAGCAGTTTTTGGGAGGGGGCAGATACGCAGTATTTT. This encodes CASSFWEGADTQYF. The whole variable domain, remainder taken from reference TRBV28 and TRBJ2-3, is DVKVTQSSRYLVKRTGEKVFLECVQDMDHENMFWYRQDPGLGLRLIYFSYDVKMKEKGDIPEGYSVSREKKERFSLILESASTNQTSMYLCASSFWEGADTQYFGPGTRLTVL.

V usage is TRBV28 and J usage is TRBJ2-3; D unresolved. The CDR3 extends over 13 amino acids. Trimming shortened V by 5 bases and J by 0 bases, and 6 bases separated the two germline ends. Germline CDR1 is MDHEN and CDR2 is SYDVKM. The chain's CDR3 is CASSPPSTDTQYF. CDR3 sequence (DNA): TGTGCCAGCAGTCCCCCTAGCACAGATACGCAGTATTTT.